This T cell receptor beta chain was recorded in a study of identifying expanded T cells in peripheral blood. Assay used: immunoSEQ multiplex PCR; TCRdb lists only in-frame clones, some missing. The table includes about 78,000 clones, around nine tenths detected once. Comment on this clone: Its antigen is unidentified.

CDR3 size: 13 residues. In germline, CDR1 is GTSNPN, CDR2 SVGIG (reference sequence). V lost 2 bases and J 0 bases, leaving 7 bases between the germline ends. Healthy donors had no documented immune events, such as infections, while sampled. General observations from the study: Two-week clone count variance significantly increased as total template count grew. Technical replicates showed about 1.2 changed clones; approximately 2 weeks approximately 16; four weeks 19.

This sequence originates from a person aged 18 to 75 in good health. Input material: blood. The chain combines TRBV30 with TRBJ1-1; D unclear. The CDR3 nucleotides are TGTGCCTGGAGTCGGGTCGTGAACACTGAAGCTTTCTTT. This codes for CAWSRVVNTEAFF.